Following are 13 T cell receptor beta chains from one sample sequenced in a study of blood T cell repertoires in COVID-19. The protocol was immunoSEQ multiplex PCR, while the TCRdb copy is restricted to in-frame clones and leaves out a portion. The sample contains about 150,000 clones, approximately 85% of which appear only once. The sequencing sample was made of peripheral blood. The receptor source for this set is a woman aged 55-70 years with COVID-19, enrolled during active disease.

This chain connects TRBV3-1 (or the pseudogene TRBV3-2) to TRBJ2-3; D perhaps matches TRBD1 (6 bases). The V gene's germline CDR1 is LGHDT and CDR2 YNNKEL (reference sequence). Trimming shortened V by 0 bases and J by 7 bases, and 11 bases separated the two germline ends. The CDR3 runs 14 residues. This CDR3 is CASSQDRGFHTQYF. The DNA for the CDR3 is TGTGCCAGCAGCCAAGATAGGGGGTTCCATACGCAGTATTTT.

V usage is TRBV30 and J usage is TRBJ1-4, with TRBD1 as a possible D gene (5 bases). This CDR3 region has 14 residues. Germline lookup yields CDR1 GTSNPN and CDR2 SVGIG (reference sequence). Trimming pared 7 bases from V and 5 bases from J, leaving 17 bases between. The CDR3 bases are TGTGCCTCCGGAGTCGGGGGTCGAAATGAAAAACTGTTTTTT. It encodes CASGVGGRNEKLFF.

The chain uses TRBV30 and TRBJ1-6; D perhaps matches TRBD1 (5 bases). Trimming took off 5 bases at V and 11 bases at J, with 16 bases between the two ends. Germline CDR1 GTSNPN, CDR2 SVGIG (reference sequence). CDR3 length: 13 residues. CDR3 coding DNA: TGTGCCTGGGGACATTCTTTTGATGCACCCCTCCACTTT. This encodes CAWGHSFDAPLHF. Combining the CDR3 with reference TRBV30 and TRBJ1-6 gives the whole variable domain SQTIHQWPATLVQPVGSPLSLECTVEGTSNPNLYWYRQAAGRGLQLLFYSVGIGQISSEVPQNLSASRPQDRQFILSSKKLLLSDSGFYLCAWGHSFDAPLHFGNGTRLTVT.

V is TRBV30 and J is TRBJ2-2, with TRBD1 matching over 8 bases. Germline CDR1 GTSNPN, CDR2 SVGIG (reference sequence). Trimming removed 5 bases from V and 4 bases from J; junction bases left unmatched: 9. This CDR3 has 15 amino acids. The CDR3 region is CAWGSGGAGTGELFF. The CDR3 nucleotides are TGTGCCTGGGGGTCAGGGGGCGCGGGCACCGGGGAGCTGTTTTTT.

The gene calls are TRBV9 and TRBJ2-7; 13 nucleotides match TRBD2. The germline V gene encodes CDR1 SGDLS and CDR2 YYNGEE. The CDR3 is 18 amino acids. V gave up 2 bases and J gave up 6 bases; unmatched junction bases: 14. Written as DNA, the CDR3 is TGTGCCAGCAGCGTCAACCAAGGACTAGCGGGGGCAAACTCCGAGCAGTACGTC. As protein: CASSVNQGLAGANSEQYV.

This CDR3 reads CASSSSGLSGRETQYF. CDR3 DNA sequence: TGTGCCAGCAGTTCCTCAGGCCTCTCCGGGAGAGAGACCCAGTACTTC. This chain uses TRBV6-5 with TRBJ2-5; possible D gene TRBD2, 6 bases. Trimming removed 4 bases from V and 4 bases from J, with 19 bases in between. The CDR3 loop spans 16 amino acids. Germline values: CDR1 MNHEY, CDR2 SVGAGI.

This chain joins TRBV11-2 and TRBJ2-5; a weak D match, TRBD1 (7 bases). Trimming took 4 bases from V and 0 from J, leaving 21 bases between them. This CDR3 has 18 amino acids. The germline V gene has CDR1 SGHAT and CDR2 FQNNGV. The CDR3: CASSSAQGGRFNQETQYF. Written as DNA, the CDR3 is TGTGCCAGCAGCTCGGCCCAGGGGGGTAGGTTCAACCAAGAGACCCAGTACTTC.

The rearrangement joins TRBV5-1 to TRBJ1-1; TRBD1 aligns across 7 bases. Germline V lookup: CDR1 SGHRS, CDR2 YFSETQ. The CDR3 contains 14 residues. Trimming at V came to 0 bases and at J to 11 bases, leaving 10 bases not matched to a gene. CDR3 residues: CASSLGQGVSRAFF. In DNA form, the CDR3 reads TGCGCCAGCAGCTTGGGGCAGGGGGTTTCAAGGGCTTTCTTT. Based on the CDR3 plus reference TRBV5-1 and TRBJ1-1, the full variable domain is KAGVTQTPRYLIKTRGQQVTLSCSPISGHRSVSWYQQTPGQGLQFLFEYFSETQRNKGNFPGRFSGRQFSNSRSEMNVSTLELGDSALYLCASSLGQGVSRAFFGQGTRLTVV.

The rearrangement joins TRBV12-3 or TRBV12-4 to TRBJ1-1; D might be TRBD1 (5 bases). This CDR3 is 13 amino acids long. With 5 bases removed from V and 3 bases from J, the gap between germline ends came to 10 bases. In DNA, the CDR3 is TGTGCCAGCAGTCCACAGGTTTACACTGAAGCTTTCTTT. Translation: CASSPQVYTEAFF.

This sequence joins TRBV5-4 and TRBJ1-6; TRBD1 aligns across 12 bases. The CDR3 totals 15 residues. Germline lookup yields CDR1 SGHNT and CDR2 YYREEE (reference sequence). V trimming: 0 bases; J trimming: 10 bases; junction bases outside the gene matches: 2. CDR3 nucleotides: TGTGCCAGCAGCTTGGCCGGGACAGGGGGCTCACCCCTCCACTTT. This sequence encodes CASSLAGTGGSPLHF.

The CDR3: CSVETNEKLFF. The CDR3 nucleotides read TGCAGCGTGGAGACTAATGAAAAACTGTTTTTT. The chain employs TRBV29-1 and TRBJ1-4, with unresolved D. V lost 6 bases to trimming and J lost 2 bases, with 4 bases between them. In germline, CDR1 is SQVTM, CDR2 ANQGSEA. The CDR3 extends over 11 amino acids. Using reference TRBV29-1 and TRBJ1-4 for the parts outside the CDR3, the full variable domain is SAVISQKPSRDICQRGTSLTIQCQVDSQVTMMFWYRQQPGQSLTLIATANQGSEATYESGFVIDKFPISRPNLTFSTLTVSNMSPEDSSIYLCSVETNEKLFFGSGTQLSVL.

In this sample, this clone turned up a few times. The gene calls are TRBV6-5 and TRBJ2-1; possibly TRBD1 for D (6 bases). The germline V and J ends were trimmed by 6 bases and 9 bases, with 21 bases remaining between them. The CDR3 runs to 15 residues. Germline CDR1 reads MNHEY; CDR2 reads SVGAGI. The DNA for the CDR3 is TGTGCCAGCAGCCCGACAGGTATGGGCCGGGGTGAGCAGTTCTTC. It translates to CASSPTGMGRGEQFF.

DNA for the CDR3: TGTGCCAGCAGTTACGGACGGGACAGGGCCTACGAGCAGTACTTC. Amino acids: CASSYGRDRAYEQYF. This rearrangement joins TRBV6-5 to TRBJ2-7; TRBD1 matches at 9 bases. The CDR3 runs 15 residues. The ends lost 2 bases at V and 2 bases at J; junction bases unmatched: 4. The germline gives CDR1 MNHEY, CDR2 SVGAGI.